This T cell receptor beta chain was captured in a study of a mutant IDH1 vaccine in newly diagnosed glioma (dated by TCRdb to the early 2020s). Describing the broader study: Patients received eight vaccinations in weeks 1, 3, 5, 7, 11, 15, 19 and 23, corresponding to visits V03 through V10. Six visits were used for peripheral blood collection: V03 (baseline), V05, V07, V10, V12 and V13. For exploratory analyses, 25 to 30 treated patients had longitudinal TCRB deep sequencing done wherever samples were available. Prior to enrollment, standard therapy consisting of radiotherapy alone, temozolomide alone, or radiochemotherapy with temozolomide had been administered to patients, with the combination being received by most patients. Of the 30 to 35 patients who were treated, about 60% were male and roughly 38% were female, and the mean age was about 40 years. Vaccination was initiated 4-6 weeks after radiotherapy alone, or concurrently with temozolomide cycles in the chemotherapy-containing groups.

What the time point label conveys for this sample: week 11, during vaccination. Every vaccine dose consisted of 300 ug of a 20-mer mutant IDH1 peptide in Montanide, administered subcutaneously together with topical imiquimod. The donors had newly diagnosed IDH1-mutant astrocytomas of WHO grade 3 or 4 that showed loss of nuclear ATRX. The samples were drawn from NOA16, a multicentre, single-arm, open-label phase I trial in Germany that tested a mutant IDH1 peptide vaccine in humans for the first time. Genomic DNA for TCRB sequencing was extracted from EDTA blood using the DNeasy Blood and Tissue Kit. General study outcomes and caveats: It was noted by the authors that analyses of patient blood samples could not be reproduced owing to sample limitations. Vaccine-induced immune responses across multiple MHC alleles were detected in around 92% of patients. Pseudoprogression appeared unrelated to alterations in the top peripheral T cell clonotypes detected by TCRB sequencing. Selection of PBMC samples for TCRB deep sequencing was based on availability.

The library was prepared using the immunoSEQ multiplex PCR assay. The hsTCRB Kit was used according to the manufacturer's protocol to amplify rearranged TCR beta chain sequences. TCRB libraries were sequenced on an Illumina MiSeq. The authors processed their data as follows. Demultiplexing, trimming and gene mapping were performed with the kit vendor's proprietary platform. TCRdb re-hosts the immuneACCESS table, in-frame sequences only. Its copies lack some clones; in the studies checked, an unresolved V gene accounts for under half of them, and the cause for the rest is not known. The DNA gave D and trimming, while V, J and clone size come from that table. This sample has 110,000 or so clones in its table, and around 90% of those were observed once. 0.6% to 0.75% of the sample belongs to the ten largest clones. A note on this clone: No antigen is known for it. No much larger clone is present one base from it, and per-base qualities are unavailable.

V and J are trimmed by 3 bases and 6 bases, and the gene matches miss 7 bases of the junction. Via the germline V gene, CDR1 is SGHRS and CDR2 YFSETQ. From cysteine to phenylalanine, the CDR3 is 14 amino acids long. Only the CDR3 DNA is retained, 42 bases long and in frame from the first base. The specimen was PBMCs, collected from a glioma patient whose treatment included an IDH1 peptide vaccine. This sequence originates from a woman between 45 and 65 years old with glioma. The V and J segments used are TRBV5-1 and TRBJ1-2; the junction holds 8 bases that match TRBD1. The DNA sequence is as follows: TGCGCCAGCAGCTCACAGGGGGTCGCTGATGGCTACACCTTC. Translated, it reads CASSSQGVADGYTF.